This record covers a single T cell receptor beta chain. The CDR3 runs to 14 residues. With 7 bases removed from V and 2 bases from J, the gap between germline ends came to 16 bases. Germline values: CDR1 SGHDT, CDR2 YYEEEE. These data are taken from a study of T cell changes during pregnancy in multiple sclerosis. Repertoires were generated with immunoSEQ multiplex PCR, while TCRdb's copy carries only in-frame clones and drops some. The repertoire has over 55,000 clones, over 80% of them found once; the top ten carry less than 2.5%. This clonotype was obtained from a female donor with multiple sclerosis, enrolled in a pregnancy study. The genes are TRBV5-6 and TRBJ2-7; possible D gene TRBD1, 6 bases. Specimen: peripheral blood, collected in the first trimester of pregnancy. The CDR3 DNA follows: TGTGCCAGCGGGACACTTTTCACACCCTACGAGCAGTACTTC. As protein: CASGTLFTPYEQYF.